What follows are 10 T cell receptor beta chains derived from one specimen sequenced in a study of T cell changes during pregnancy in multiple sclerosis. Repertoires were generated with immunoSEQ multiplex PCR, while TCRdb's copy carries only in-frame clones and drops some. The sample yields approximately 90,000 clones, 94% seen once. The sample in question was peripheral blood, obtained in the third trimester of pregnancy. The receptors were gathered from a female donor with multiple sclerosis, enrolled in a pregnancy study.

The CDR3 coding sequence is TGTGCCAGCAGCTTGGTATTAGCGGGAGTTTCGGGCAATGAGCAGTTCTTC. Translating gives CASSLVLAGVSGNEQFF. The J gene is TRBJ2-1, the V gene TRBV5-8, with 9 bases identical to TRBD2. With V trimmed by 0 bases and J by 6 bases, 10 bases remained unmatched. The CDR3 is 17 amino acids. The V gene's germline CDR1 is SGHTS and CDR2 YDEGEE.

J is TRBJ2-7 and V is TRBV5-1, with 8 bases lining up with TRBD2. Looked up from germline, CDR1 is SGHRS and CDR2 is YFSETQ. V lost 4 bases and J lost 0; bases outside the gene matches: 9. This CDR3 has 16 amino acids. The CDR3 DNA is TGCGCCAGCAGCACCGACCTAGCGGGCAACTCCTACGAGCAGTACTTC. It encodes CASSTDLAGNSYEQYF.

The V and J genes are TRBV27 and TRBJ2-1; 14 positions agree with TRBD2. Germline CDR1 is MNHEY and CDR2 is SMNVEV (reference sequence). The CDR3 sequence is 15 residues long. The ends lost 3 bases at V and 9 bases at J; junction bases unmatched: 4. DNA of the CDR3: TGTGCCAGCAGTTTGGGACTAGCGGGAGCTCGTGAGCAGTTCTTC. Its translation is CASSLGLAGAREQFF.

The genes are TRBV6-6 and TRBJ2-7; 14 nucleotides agree with TRBD2. The V segment lost 2 bases and the J segment 4 bases; nucleotides outside the gene matches: 4. The CDR3 is made up of 16 amino acids. The germline V gene encodes CDR1 MNHNY and CDR2 SVGAGI (reference sequence). The CDR3 loop is CASSYGGTSGRYEQYF. DNA of the CDR3: TGTGCCAGCAGTTACGGGGGGACTAGCGGGAGATACGAGCAGTACTTC.

This chain links TRBV7-3 with TRBJ2-5; 10 bases align to TRBD2. This CDR3 has 15 amino acids. The V and J ends lost 4 bases and 5 bases, in that order; junction bases with no gene match: 7. The germline V gene encodes CDR1 SGHTA and CDR2 FQGTGA. This chain's CDR3 is CASSSEAGGGETQYF. The CDR3 bases are TGTGCCAGCAGCTCCGAAGCGGGAGGGGGCGAGACCCAGTACTTC.

The chain is built from TRBV12-5 and TRBJ2-7, with TRBD1 as a possible D gene (6 bases). Germline V lookup: CDR1 LGHNT, CDR2 FRNRAP. This CDR3 spans 14 amino acids. The germline V and J ends were trimmed by 5 bases and 3 bases, with 14 bases remaining between them. CDR3 DNA: TGTGCTAGTGGTCCTAAGAAGGGGGACTACGAGCAGTACTTC. As protein: CASGPKKGDYEQYF.

The rearrangement links TRBV5-1 to TRBJ2-1; D call uncertain. Germline V CDR1 and CDR2: SGHRS, YFSETQ. Trimming took 4 bases from V and 1 from J, leaving 9 bases between them. The CDR3 totals 14 residues. CDR3 coding DNA: TGCGCCAGCAGCGCGGTAACTTCCTACAATGAGCAGTTCTTC. Translating it yields CASSAVTSYNEQFF.

The chain employs TRBV21-1 and TRBJ1-2. TRBV21-1 represents a pseudogene. CDR3 length: 15 residues. This chain's CDR3 is CAPLCLGGGYYGYTF. In nucleotides, the CDR3 is TGTGCCCCTCTCTGTCTCGGGGGGGGGTACTATGGCTACACCTTC.

The genes are TRBV6-5 and TRBJ2-3, with 7 nucleotides matching TRBD2. Trimming took 8 bases from V and 2 from J; bases not matched to a gene: 7. The germline V gene encodes CDR1 MNHEY and CDR2 SVGAGI. This CDR3 is built from 14 residues. CDR3 DNA: TGTGCCAGCGGGAGCGGGATTGACACAGATACGCAGTATTTT. Amino acids: CASGSGIDTDTQYF.

The rearrangement links TRBV27 to TRBJ1-5; perhaps TRBD1 as D (5 bases). The germline V gene has CDR1 MNHEY and CDR2 SMNVEV (reference sequence). This CDR3 is 14 amino acids long. With 7 bases removed from V and 4 bases from J, the gap between germline ends came to 14 bases. Here the CDR3 reads CASTQWGGNQPQHF. The CDR3 nucleotides are TGTGCCAGCACCCAGTGGGGGGGGAATCAGCCCCAGCATTTT.